The source of this T cell receptor (beta chain) is a study of blood T cell repertoires in COVID-19. Sequencing used immunoSEQ multiplex PCR; TCRdb keeps in-frame clones, though not all of them. The sample holds 9,000 to 10,000 clones, about 81% seen once. Germline V gene lookup returns CDR1 MNHEY and CDR2 SVGAGI. This CDR3 is built from 13 residues. Trimming took 8 bases from V and 4 from J; bases not matched to a gene: 5. Sequenced: peripheral blood. The chain recombines TRBV6-5 with TRBJ1-1; 9 bases align to TRBD1. The receptor was isolated from a man between 60 and 75 years old with active COVID-19. This CDR3 reads CASRDRAFTEAFF. The DNA for the CDR3 is TGTGCCAGCCGGGACAGGGCTTTCACTGAAGCTTTCTTT.